This entry concerns a single TCR beta chain. This sample was included in a study of blood T cell repertoires in COVID-19. Overall study: T cells, B-cell-depleted T cells, or PBMCs supplied cDNA or gDNA.

TCRdb's table, derived via immunoSEQ multiplex PCR, lists solely in-frame clones and lacks some. The repertoire holds over 350,000 clones, with 70% to 90% as singletons. Participant age was about 18 to 89 years, and participants resided in fewer than 25 US areas. CDR3 length equals 15 residues. Germline V gene lookup returns CDR1 MDHEN and CDR2 SYDVKM. V lost 5 bases and J lost 7; bases outside the gene matches: 4. Input material: PBMCs or T cells enriched from blood (not recorded which). The clonotype comes from a woman aged 18-35 years with acute COVID-19. V is TRBV28 and J is TRBJ1-6; TRBD1 agrees at 11 bases. Here the CDR3 DNA reads TGTGCCAGCAGTACCTGGACAGGGGGCAATTCACCCCTCCACTTT. Protein: CASSTWTGGNSPLHF.